This T cell receptor beta chain was captured by sequencing in a study of T cells in narcolepsy. Overall study results and limits: Autoreactive clone sequences were missing from some blood memory CD4+ repertoires. Comparing one patient's CSF and blood CD4+ clonotypes highlighted HCRT- and TRIB2-specific autoreactive clonotypes. Healthy controls reportedly lacked the autoreactive clonotypes serially found in patients' blood.

Concerning this clone itself: Its antigen is currently unknown.

Only in-frame clones appear in the TCRdb table, and some are missing; sequencing was by immunoSEQ multiplex PCR. The sample holds 27,000 or so clones; about 87% are singletons and the top ten take more than 0.75%. The sequence came from a human donor in good health. Sequenced sample: memory (CD45RA-) CD4+ T cells from blood.

For the CDR3, the DNA is TGTGCCAGCAGTGGAGACGGTCGTTCACCCCTCCACTTT. This translates into CASSGDGRSPLHF. The chain carries TRBV6-1 and TRBJ1-6; no definite D call. Trimming left V 4 bases short and J 9 bases short, with 10 bases between. The CDR3 is made up of 13 amino acids. CDR1 is MNHNS, CDR2 SASEGT, per germline.